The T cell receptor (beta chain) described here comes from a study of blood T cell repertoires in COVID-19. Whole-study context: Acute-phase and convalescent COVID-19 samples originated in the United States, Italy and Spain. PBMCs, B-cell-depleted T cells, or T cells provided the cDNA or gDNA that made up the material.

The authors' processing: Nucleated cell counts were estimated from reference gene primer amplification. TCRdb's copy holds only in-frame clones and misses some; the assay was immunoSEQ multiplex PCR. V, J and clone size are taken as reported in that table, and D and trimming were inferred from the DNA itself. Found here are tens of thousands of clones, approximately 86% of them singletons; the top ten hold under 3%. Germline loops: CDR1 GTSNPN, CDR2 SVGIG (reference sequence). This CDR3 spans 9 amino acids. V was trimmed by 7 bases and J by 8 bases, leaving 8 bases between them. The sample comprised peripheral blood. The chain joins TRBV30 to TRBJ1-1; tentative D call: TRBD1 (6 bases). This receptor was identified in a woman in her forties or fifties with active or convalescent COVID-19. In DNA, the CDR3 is TGTGCCTCAGGGGAGGAAGCTTTCTTT. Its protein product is CASGEEAFF.